The 11 T cell receptor beta chains listed next were all sequenced from one sample in a study of cytomegalovirus exposure and HLA in healthy donors. The study ran its PCR with 60 Vbeta and 13 Jbeta primers. Generated by immunoSEQ multiplex PCR, the TCRdb table keeps only in-frame clones and is missing some. The data show fewer than 200,000 clones, roughly 80% seen once. Sequencing used PBMCs. Receptor source: a man aged 25 to 40 in good health and CMV-seropositive.

The chain links TRBV28 to TRBJ2-5; D uncertain. Germline V lookup: CDR1 MDHEN, CDR2 SYDVKM. The germline V and J ends were trimmed by 4 bases and 7 bases, with 19 bases remaining between them. The CDR3 length is 15 residues. The CDR3 reads CASSSGDPALGTQYF. CDR3 coding DNA: TGTGCCAGCAGTTCGGGTGATCCGGCCCTGGGGACCCAGTACTTC.

The V and J genes are TRBV10-1 and TRBJ2-2, with 9 bases lining up with TRBD1. After removal of 9 bases from V and 6 bases from J, the junction contained 5 bases not matched to a gene. Germline V gene sequence: CDR1 WNHNN, CDR2 SYGVQD (reference sequence). This CDR3 spans 13 amino acids. CDR3 DNA sequence: TGCGCCAGGTCGCGGGACAGGGCCGGGGAGCTGTTTTTT. The encoded protein is CARSRDRAGELFF.

The chain couples TRBV27 to TRBJ2-7; 8 bases agree with TRBD2. Germline values: CDR1 MNHEY, CDR2 SMNVEV (reference sequence). V lost 11 bases and J lost 0; bases outside the gene matches: 9. The CDR3 is 14 amino acids. The CDR3 sequence is CASRGGLSSYEQYF. For the CDR3, the DNA is TGTGCCTCCCGGGGGGGGCTAAGCTCCTACGAGCAGTACTTC.

This chain uses TRBV18 with TRBJ2-3; 7 bases match TRBD2. The CDR3 is made up of 14 amino acids. CDR1 is KGHSH and CDR2 is LQKENI in the germline V gene. The trim removed 3 bases at V and 2 bases at J, leaving 2 bases unmatched. CDR3 coding DNA: TGTGCCAGCTCACCCCTAGCGGTCACAGATACGCAGTATTTT. Its protein is CASSPLAVTDTQYF.

The CDR3 nucleotides are TGTGCCGCCCAAGGCCTAGCGGTAGAGACCCAGTACTTC. Amino acids: CAAQGLAVETQYF. The chain couples TRBV30 to TRBJ2-5; TRBD2 matches at 7 bases. The V gene's germline CDR1 is GTSNPN and CDR2 SVGIG (reference sequence). V gave up 8 bases and J gave up 4 bases; unmatched junction bases: 10. This CDR3 spans 13 amino acids.

The V gene is TRBV27, the J gene TRBJ1-6; TRBD1 is a possible D gene (6 bases). Trimming cost V 6 bases and J 10 bases, with 10 bases left between them. The CDR3 runs 12 residues. Germline values: CDR1 MNHEY, CDR2 SMNVEV (reference sequence). CDR3 residues: CASSPRGSPLHF. The CDR3 nucleotides are TGTGCCAGCAGCCCCAGGGGCTCACCCCTCCACTTT.

This clone was observed a few times. The rearrangement links TRBV5-1 to TRBJ1-5; 7 nucleotides agree with TRBD1. Germline trimming cut 4 bases from V and 5 bases from J; bases unmatched to any gene: 9. Germline V lookup: CDR1 SGHRS, CDR2 YFSETQ. The CDR3 has 15 residues. CDR3 amino acids: CASSPTGTAHQPQHF. In DNA form, the CDR3 reads TGCGCCAGCAGCCCCACCGGGACAGCCCATCAGCCCCAGCATTTT.

J is TRBJ2-7 and V is TRBV19; the match to TRBD2 covers 12 bases. The CDR3 spans 14 residues. In germline, CDR1 is LNHDA, CDR2 SQIVND (reference sequence). V lost 5 bases to trimming and J lost 4 bases; unmatched junction nucleotides: 3. The CDR3 DNA reads as TGTGCCAGTAGTGCTAGCGGGGGGGAATACGAGCAGTACTTC. Translating gives CASSASGGEYEQYF.

The chain has TRBV7-9 and TRBJ1-6; D might be TRBD1 (6 bases). CDR1 SEHNR and CDR2 FQNEAQ come from the germline V gene (reference sequence). The CDR3 runs to 15 residues. V was pared by 8 bases and J by 0 bases, with 11 bases between. The CDR3 sequence is CASPADSSYNSPLHF. DNA of the CDR3: TGTGCCAGCCCAGCGGACAGCTCCTATAATTCACCCCTCCACTTT.

This clone was counted only a few times. The chain is built from TRBV2 and TRBJ2-1; weak D call: TRBD1 (6 bases). The CDR3 runs 13 residues. V was clipped by 9 bases and J by 6 bases, with 15 bases between them. Per germline, CDR1 SNHLY and CDR2 FYNNEI. In DNA form, the CDR3 reads TGTGCCAGAGACAGCAGGGGTGGCAATGAGCAGTTCTTC. Its protein product is CARDSRGGNEQFF. The variable domain in full, completed from reference TRBV2 and TRBJ2-1, reads EPEVTQTPSHQVTQMGQEVILRCVPISNHLYFYWYRQILGQKVEFLVSFYNNEISEKSEIFDDQFSVERPDGSNFTLKIRSTKLEDSAMYFCARDSRGGNEQFFGPGTRLTVL.

In its sample, this clone was seen a few times. The V gene is TRBV28, the J gene TRBJ1-5, with a weak D call TRBD1 (6 bases). V was cut by 4 bases and J by 6 bases, with 19 bases left in between. The V gene's germline CDR1 is MDHEN and CDR2 SYDVKM. The CDR3 spans 16 residues. The CDR3 protein is CASSSLLQGTVQPQHF. As DNA, the CDR3 is TGTGCCAGCAGTTCCCTCCTACAGGGAACTGTTCAGCCCCAGCATTTT.